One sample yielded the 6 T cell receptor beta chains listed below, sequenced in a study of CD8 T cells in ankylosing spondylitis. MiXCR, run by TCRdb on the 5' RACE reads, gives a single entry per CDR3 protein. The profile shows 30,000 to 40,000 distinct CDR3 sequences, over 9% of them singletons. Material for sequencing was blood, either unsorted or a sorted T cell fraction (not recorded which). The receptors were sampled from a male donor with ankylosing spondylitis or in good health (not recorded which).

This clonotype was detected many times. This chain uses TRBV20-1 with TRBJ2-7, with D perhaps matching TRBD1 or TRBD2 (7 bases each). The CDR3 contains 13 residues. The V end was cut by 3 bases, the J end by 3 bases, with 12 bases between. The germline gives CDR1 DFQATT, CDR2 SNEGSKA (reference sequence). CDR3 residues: CSARGRGGYEQYF. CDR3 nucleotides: TGCAGTGCTAGGGGCAGGGGGGGCTACGAGCAGTACTTC.

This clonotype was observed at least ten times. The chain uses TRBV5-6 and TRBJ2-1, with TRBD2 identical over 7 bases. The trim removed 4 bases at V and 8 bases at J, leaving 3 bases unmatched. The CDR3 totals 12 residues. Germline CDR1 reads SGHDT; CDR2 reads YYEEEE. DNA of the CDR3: TGTGCCAGCAGCCTCGGGAGGTATGAGCAGTTCTTC. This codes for CASSLGRYEQFF.

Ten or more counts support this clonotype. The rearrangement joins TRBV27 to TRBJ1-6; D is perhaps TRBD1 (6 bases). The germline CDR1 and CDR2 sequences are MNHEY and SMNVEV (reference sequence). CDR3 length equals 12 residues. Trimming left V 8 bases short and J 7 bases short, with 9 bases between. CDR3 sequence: CASGQLNSPLHF. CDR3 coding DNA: TGTGCCAGCGGACAGCTGAATTCACCCCTCCACTTT.

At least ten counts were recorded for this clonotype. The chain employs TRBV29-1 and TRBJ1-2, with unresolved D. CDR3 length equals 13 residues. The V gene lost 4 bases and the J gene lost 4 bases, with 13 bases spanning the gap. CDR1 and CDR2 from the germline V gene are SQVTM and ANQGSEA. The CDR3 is CSVVGAAFYGYTF. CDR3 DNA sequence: TGCAGCGTTGTTGGCGCAGCGTTCTATGGCTACACCTTC.

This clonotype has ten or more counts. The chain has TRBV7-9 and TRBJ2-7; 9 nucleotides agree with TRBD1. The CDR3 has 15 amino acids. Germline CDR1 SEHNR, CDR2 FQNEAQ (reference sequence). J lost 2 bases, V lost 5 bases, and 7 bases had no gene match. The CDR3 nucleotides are TGTGCCAGCAGCCCTCGGGACAGGGTACCCTACGAGCAGTACTTC. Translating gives CASSPRDRVPYEQYF.

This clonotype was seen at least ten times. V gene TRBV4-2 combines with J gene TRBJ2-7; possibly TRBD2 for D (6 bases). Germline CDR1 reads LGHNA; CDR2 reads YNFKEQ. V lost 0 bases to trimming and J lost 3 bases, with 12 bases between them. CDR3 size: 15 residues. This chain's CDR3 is CASSQDRTKSYEQYF. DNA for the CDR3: TGTGCCAGCAGCCAAGACCGGACTAAAAGCTACGAGCAGTACTTC.